This passage covers 21 T cell receptor beta chains from one sample sequenced in a study of response to subunit inactivated influenza vaccine. TCRdb re-called the RT-PCR reads with MiXCR, one entry per CDR3 protein. The sample includes fewer than 650,000 distinct CDR3 sequences, 10% to 15% of them seen just once. The material was PBMCs from blood, obtained 40 to 50 days after vaccination. These receptors all come from a man aged 50 or older who received an inactivated influenza vaccine.

This chain joins TRBV28 and TRBJ2-5, with a tentative D call TRBD2 (6 bases). Trimming removed 2 bases from V and 4 bases from J, with 11 bases in between. Germline V lookup: CDR1 MDHEN, CDR2 SYDVKM. This CDR3 spans 14 amino acids. The CDR3 sequence is CASSLAGRPETQYF. Here the CDR3 DNA reads TGTGCCAGCAGTTTAGCGGGGAGGCCAGAGACCCAGTACTTC.

This clonotype was picked up a small number of times. The chain combines TRBV7-2 with TRBJ2-3, with D tentatively TRBD2 (6 bases). CDR1 and CDR2 (germline): SGHTA, FQGNSA. The CDR3 runs to 16 residues. V was clipped by 4 bases and J by 5 bases, with 19 bases between them. The CDR3 bases are TGTGCCAGCAGCTCAGGAGGGCTAATGACGGAAGATACGCAGTATTTT. It is translated as CASSSGGLMTEDTQYF.

This clonotype was seen only a few times. V and J are TRBV20-1 and TRBJ2-2; D is perhaps TRBD2 (6 bases). V was shortened by 5 bases and J by 4 bases, with 14 bases between the two germline ends. The CDR3 consists of 14 residues. Germline V CDR1 and CDR2: DFQATT, SNEGSKA (reference sequence). Here the CDR3 reads CSARAGRSTGELFF. The CDR3 DNA is TGCAGTGCTCGGGCAGGGAGGTCCACCGGGGAGCTGTTTTTT.

The chain employs TRBV12-3 or TRBV12-4 and TRBJ1-2; D is uncertain. The CDR3 spans 11 residues. Trimming left V 3 bases short and J 7 bases short, with 6 bases between. CDR3 bases: TGTGCCAGCAGTTTCCATTCTGGCTACACCTTC. Translating it yields CASSFHSGYTF.

This clonotype was recorded many times. This chain uses TRBV5-1 with TRBJ2-7, with 9 bases aligning to TRBD1. The germline V gene has CDR1 SGHRS and CDR2 YFSETQ. Germline trimming cut 2 bases from V and 4 bases from J; bases unmatched to any gene: 7. CDR3 length: 15 residues. CDR3 nucleotides: TGCGCCAGCAGCTTCCTCCGTGGACAGGGGTACGAGCAGTACTTC. It translates to CASSFLRGQGYEQYF.

The rearrangement uses TRBV7-9 and TRBJ2-7; D is uncertain. CDR3 length equals 14 residues. Trimming took off 4 bases at V and 5 bases at J, with 15 bases between the two ends. Germline V lookup: CDR1 SEHNR, CDR2 FQNEAQ (reference sequence). The CDR3 sequence: CASSSDGRLNEQYF. CDR3 in DNA: TGTGCCAGCAGCTCGGACGGACGGCTCAACGAGCAGTACTTC.

This chain links TRBV2 with TRBJ1-2, with 8 bases lining up with TRBD1. Per germline, CDR1 SNHLY and CDR2 FYNNEI. This CDR3 contains 13 residues. The V and J ends lost 7 bases and 3 bases, in that order; junction bases with no gene match: 4. The DNA of the CDR3 is TGTGCCAGCAATCCAGGGGGCGACTATGGCTACACCTTC. This sequence encodes CASNPGGDYGYTF.

This chain uses TRBV4-1 with TRBJ2-1; TRBD1 matches 9 bases. Trimming cost V 3 bases and J 10 bases; bases outside gene matches: 16. This CDR3 contains 17 residues. Germline CDR1 reads MGHRA; CDR2 reads YSYEKL. CDR3 sequence: CASSHPGRGTGSREQFF. CDR3 in DNA: TGCGCCAGCAGCCACCCAGGACGGGGGACAGGGTCCAGAGAGCAGTTCTTC.

This clonotype was seen only a few times. The V and J genes are TRBV7-2 and TRBJ1-2; 7 bases map to TRBD1. V dropped 3 bases and J dropped 3; count of bases not matched to a gene: 4. The CDR3 consists of 14 residues. Germline CDR1 is SGHTA and CDR2 is FQGNSA. The CDR3 DNA follows: TGTGCCAGCAGCTTGGCGGGACAGTACTATGGCTACACCTTC. Protein: CASSLAGQYYGYTF.

At least ten counts were recorded for this clonotype. This chain links TRBV12-3 or TRBV12-4 with TRBJ1-6; D gene uncertain. V lost 3 bases and J 0 bases, leaving 6 bases between the germline ends. There are 15 residues in the CDR3. The chain's CDR3 is CASSLASSYNSPLHF. DNA for the CDR3: TGTGCCAGCAGTTTGGCGAGCTCCTATAATTCACCCCTCCACTTT.

This clonotype was seen a handful of times. The chain combines TRBV20-1 with TRBJ2-1, with 8 bases matching TRBD1. The germline V gene encodes CDR1 DFQATT and CDR2 SNEGSKA (reference sequence). CDR3 size: 11 residues. The trim removed 6 bases at V and 12 bases at J, leaving 7 bases unmatched. The CDR3 loop reads CSADRGSGQFF. CDR3 bases: TGCAGTGCAGACAGGGGAAGTGGGCAGTTCTTC.

This clonotype was observed many times. This chain uses TRBV20-1 with TRBJ2-7, with TRBD2 matching over 7 bases. The CDR3 contains 13 residues. Germline assignment: CDR1 DFQATT and CDR2 SNEGSKA (reference sequence). Trimming removed 8 bases from V and 3 bases from J; junction bases left unmatched: 10. The CDR3: CSMKTSTYYEQYF. DNA of the CDR3: TGCAGTATGAAGACTAGCACCTACTACGAGCAGTACTTC.

There are a few counts of this clonotype. The chain uses TRBV20-1 and TRBJ2-2; D remains ambiguous. CDR3 length: 12 amino acids. Germline V CDR1 and CDR2: DFQATT, SNEGSKA (reference sequence). With 3 bases removed from V and 6 bases from J, the gap between germline ends came to 8 bases. The CDR3 reads CSASRSPGELFF. The CDR3 DNA reads TGCAGTGCTAGTCGCTCACCCGGGGAGCTGTTTTTT.

This chain links TRBV4-2 with TRBJ2-5; 9 nucleotides match TRBD2. Germline-derived CDR1 and CDR2 are LGHNA and YNFKEQ. V lost 4 bases, J lost 5 bases, and 23 bases stayed unmatched. The CDR3 runs to 20 residues. This chain's CDR3 is CASSPSRTGVSGGRLETQYF. DNA of the CDR3: TGTGCCAGCAGCCCCTCTAGGACCGGGGTCAGCGGGGGGCGTTTGGAGACCCAGTACTTC.

The chain combines TRBV6-1 with TRBJ1-1; 10 bases align to TRBD1. The CDR3 length is 14 residues. CDR1 and CDR2 (germline): MNHNS, SASEGT. The V and J ends lost 6 bases and 0 bases, in that order; junction bases with no gene match: 1. In nucleotides, the CDR3 is TGTGCCAGCAGGGGACAGGGGTTGAACACTGAAGCTTTCTTT. Protein: CASRGQGLNTEAFF.

The V gene is TRBV6-5, the J gene TRBJ2-1; 9 bases line up with TRBD2. V was pared by 0 bases and J by 9 bases, with 6 bases of the junction left unmatched. CDR3 length equals 15 residues. Germline loops: CDR1 MNHEY, CDR2 SVGAGI. DNA of the CDR3: TGTGCCAGCAGTTACTCACGCGGGAGGGCCCGTGAGCAGTTCTTC. This sequence encodes CASSYSRGRAREQFF.

This clonotype showed up many times. DNA for the CDR3: TGCAGTGCTAGTAGAAGCGGGGGGCTATTTTACAATGAGCAGTTCTTC. It specifies CSASRSGGLFYNEQFF. This chain uses TRBV20-1 with TRBJ2-1; 9 bases agree with TRBD2. The V and J ends lost 3 bases and 4 bases, in that order; junction bases with no gene match: 10. This CDR3 is 16 amino acids long. CDR1 is DFQATT and CDR2 is SNEGSKA in the germline V gene (reference sequence).

This clonotype appeared a few times. The chain carries TRBV25-1 and TRBJ1-5, with 7 bases identical to TRBD1. The CDR3 totals 13 residues. Germline trimming cut 4 bases from V and 7 bases from J; bases unmatched to any gene: 4. Germline CDR1 and CDR2: MGHDK and SYGVNS. The CDR3 nucleotides are TGTGCCAGCAGTGGAACAGGGGAACAGCCCCAGCATTTT. Amino acid sequence: CASSGTGEQPQHF.

There are many counts of this clonotype. The chain joins TRBV2 to TRBJ2-1, with D perhaps assigned TRBD1 or TRBD2 (7 bases each). The CDR3 covers 15 residues. The V end lost 6 bases, the J end lost 3 bases, and 15 bases lay between the germline ends. Germline V gives CDR1 SNHLY, CDR2 FYNNEI. The chain's CDR3 is CASSVGGGGYNEQFF. The DNA for the CDR3 is TGTGCCAGCAGCGTGGGAGGGGGCGGCTACAATGAGCAGTTCTTC. Supplemented by reference TRBV2 and TRBJ2-1, the full variable domain reads EPEVTQTPSHQVTQMGQEVILRCVPISNHLYFYWYRQILGQKVEFLVSFYNNEISEKSEIFDDQFSVERPDGSNFTLKIRSTKLEDSAMYFCASSVGGGGYNEQFFGPGTRLTVL.

This clonotype was counted ten times or more. This chain uses TRBV7-9 with TRBJ2-7, with D uncertain. Germline CDR1 is SEHNR and CDR2 is FQNEAQ (reference sequence). V gave up 4 bases and J gave up 4 bases, with 17 bases separating them. The CDR3 totals 15 residues. The CDR3 region is CASSSSPAMGYEQYF. The CDR3 nucleotides read TGTGCCAGCAGCTCCAGCCCGGCGATGGGGTACGAGCAGTACTTC.

V is TRBV18 and J is TRBJ2-1; 8 bases fit TRBD1. CDR1 KGHSH and CDR2 LQKENI come from the germline V gene. V trimming: 3 bases; J trimming: 5 bases; junction bases outside the gene matches: 12. CDR3 length equals 17 residues. The CDR3 nucleotides are TGTGCCAGCTCACCCGGGACAGGCCGAAGGGGGGACAATGAGCAGTTCTTC. Translation: CASSPGTGRRGDNEQFF.